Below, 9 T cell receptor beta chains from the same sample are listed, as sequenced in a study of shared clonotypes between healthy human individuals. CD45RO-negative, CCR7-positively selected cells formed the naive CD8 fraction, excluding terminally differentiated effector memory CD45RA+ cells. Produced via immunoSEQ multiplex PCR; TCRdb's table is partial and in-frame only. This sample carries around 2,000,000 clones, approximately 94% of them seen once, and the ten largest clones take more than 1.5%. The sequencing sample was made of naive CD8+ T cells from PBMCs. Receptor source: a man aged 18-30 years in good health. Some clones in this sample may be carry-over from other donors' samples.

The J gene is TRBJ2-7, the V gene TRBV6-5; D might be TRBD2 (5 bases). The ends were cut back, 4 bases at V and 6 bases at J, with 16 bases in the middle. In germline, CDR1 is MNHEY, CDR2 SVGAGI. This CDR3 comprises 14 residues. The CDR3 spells CASSSLFAGGEQYF. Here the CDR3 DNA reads TGTGCCAGCAGTTCCCTTTTTGCGGGCGGCGAGCAGTACTTC.

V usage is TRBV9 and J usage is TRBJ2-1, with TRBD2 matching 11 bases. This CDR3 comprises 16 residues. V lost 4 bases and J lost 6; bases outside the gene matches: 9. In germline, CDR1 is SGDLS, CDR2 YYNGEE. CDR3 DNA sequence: TGTGCCAGCAGCCTTTTGACTAGCGGGACTGGCAATGAGCAGTTCTTC. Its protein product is CASSLLTSGTGNEQFF.

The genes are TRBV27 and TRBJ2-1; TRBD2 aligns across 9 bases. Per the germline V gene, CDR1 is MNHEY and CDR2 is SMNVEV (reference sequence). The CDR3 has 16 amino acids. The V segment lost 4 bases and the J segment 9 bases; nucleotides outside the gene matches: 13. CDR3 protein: CASSSPWQREVGEQFF. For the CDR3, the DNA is TGTGCCAGCAGTTCCCCTTGGCAGCGGGAGGTCGGTGAGCAGTTCTTC.

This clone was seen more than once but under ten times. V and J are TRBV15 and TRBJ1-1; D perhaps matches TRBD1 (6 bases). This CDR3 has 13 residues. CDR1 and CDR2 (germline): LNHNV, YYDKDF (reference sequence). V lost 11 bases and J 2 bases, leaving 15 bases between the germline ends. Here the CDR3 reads CAVSVGANTEAFF. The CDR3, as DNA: TGTGCCGTTTCCGTGGGGGCAAACACTGAAGCTTTCTTT.

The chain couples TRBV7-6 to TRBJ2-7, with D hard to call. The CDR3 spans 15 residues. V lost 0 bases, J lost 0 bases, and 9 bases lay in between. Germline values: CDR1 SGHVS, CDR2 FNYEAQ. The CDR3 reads CASSLAARGSYEQYF. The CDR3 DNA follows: TGTGCCAGCAGCTTAGCGGCCAGAGGCTCCTACGAGCAGTACTTC.

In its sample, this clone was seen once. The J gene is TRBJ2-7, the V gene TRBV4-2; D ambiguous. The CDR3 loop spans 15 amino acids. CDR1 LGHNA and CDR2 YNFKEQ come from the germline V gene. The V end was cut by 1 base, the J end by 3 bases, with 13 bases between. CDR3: CASSQAVGINYEQYF. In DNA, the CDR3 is TGTGCCAGCAGCCAAGCAGTAGGGATTAACTACGAGCAGTACTTC.

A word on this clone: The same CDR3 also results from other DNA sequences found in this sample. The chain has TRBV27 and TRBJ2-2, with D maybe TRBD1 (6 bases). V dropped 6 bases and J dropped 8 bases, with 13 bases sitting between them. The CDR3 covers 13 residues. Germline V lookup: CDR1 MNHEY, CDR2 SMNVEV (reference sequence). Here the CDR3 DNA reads TGTGCCAGCAGCCTAGGGGGAAGGGGGGAGCTGTTTTTT. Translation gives CASSLGGRGELFF.

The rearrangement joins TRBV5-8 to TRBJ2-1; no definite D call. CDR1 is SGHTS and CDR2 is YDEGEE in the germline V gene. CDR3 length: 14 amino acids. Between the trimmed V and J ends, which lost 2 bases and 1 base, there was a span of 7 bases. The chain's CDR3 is CASSFGSSYNEQFF. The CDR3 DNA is TGTGCCAGCAGCTTTGGCAGTTCCTACAATGAGCAGTTCTTC.

CDR3 sequence: CSVGWTETEAFF. In DNA form, the CDR3 reads TGCAGCGTCGGTTGGACAGAGACTGAAGCTTTCTTT. The chain joins TRBV29-1 to TRBJ1-1; maybe TRBD1 (6 bases). The CDR3 loop spans 12 amino acids. CDR1 is SQVTM and CDR2 is ANQGSEA in the germline V gene. The V end lost 6 bases, the J end lost 5 bases, and 13 bases lay between the germline ends. The variable domain in full, completed from reference TRBV29-1 and TRBJ1-1, reads SAVISQKPSRDICQRGTSLTIQCQVDSQVTMMFWYRQQPGQSLTLIATANQGSEATYESGFVIDKFPISRPNLTFSTLTVSNMSPEDSSIYLCSVGWTETEAFFGQGTRLTVV.